These 24 T cell receptor beta chains were all obtained from the same sample, sequenced in a study of graft-versus-host responses after intestinal transplantation. The method was immunoSEQ multiplex PCR; TCRdb's version includes in-frame clones alone and lacks a portion of them. The table includes about 51,000 clones, more than 70% detected once. The antigens for these receptors are not known. Material: unstimulated CD4+ T cells sorted from spleen or lymph node cells, obtained before transplant. The receptors here all came from a human donor who was the organ donor for an intestinal transplant.

The V and J genes are TRBV21-1 and TRBJ2-3; the tabulated D call, TRBD2, remains unverified against the DNA. TRBV21-1 is annotated as a pseudogene. This CDR3 has 17 residues. CDR3 DNA sequence: TGTGCCAGCAACCATGAAAAGCGGGGGAATAGCACAGATACGCAGTATTTT. It translates to CASNHEKRGNSTDTQYF.

The rearrangement links TRBV4-3 to TRBJ2-1; TRBD2 matches 7 bases. CDR1 and CDR2 from the germline V gene are LGHNA and YSLEER. Trimming cost V 1 base and J 0 bases; bases outside gene matches: 6. This CDR3 is 17 amino acids long. CDR3 loop: CASSQVGGKSSYNEQFF. The CDR3 DNA follows: TGCGCCAGCAGCCAAGTGGGGGGGAAAAGCTCCTACAATGAGCAGTTCTTC.

V usage is TRBV6-6 and J usage is TRBJ2-1, with 7 bases matching TRBD2. The CDR3 spans 14 residues. V was pared by 4 bases and J by 5 bases, with 5 bases of the junction left unmatched. Germline CDR1 and CDR2: MNHNY and SVGAGI (reference sequence). CDR3 bases: TGTGCCAGCAGTTCTAGCGGAGGGGACAATGAGCAGTTCTTC. Translated, it gives CASSSSGGDNEQFF.

The chain carries TRBV5-1 and TRBJ2-1, with D possibly being TRBD1 (5 bases). From germline, CDR1 is SGHRS and CDR2 YFSETQ. Trimming took off 5 bases at V and 4 bases at J, with 10 bases between the two ends. The CDR3 length is 13 residues. The CDR3 nucleotides are TGCGCCAGCAGGGAAGGGGTATACAATGAGCAGTTCTTC. Its translation: CASREGVYNEQFF.

The V gene is TRBV6-1, the J gene TRBJ1-1; a weak D match, TRBD1 (6 bases). CDR3 length equals 17 residues. Trimming pared 2 bases from V and 2 bases from J, leaving 18 bases between. Germline loops: CDR1 MNHNS, CDR2 SASEGT. The CDR3 region has the DNA TGTGCCAGCAGTGAATGGCGGGGGGGCCGGGGAAACACTGAAGCTTTCTTT. Amino acids: CASSEWRGGRGNTEAFF.

The V call is TRBV2, the J call TRBJ2-5, with 10 bases matching TRBD2. Germline V gene sequence: CDR1 SNHLY, CDR2 FYNNEI. V lost 6 bases and J lost 7; bases outside the gene matches: 5. This CDR3 region has 13 residues. In DNA, the CDR3 is TGTGCCAGCAGAACTAGCGGGGAGGGGACCCAGTACTTC. Protein sequence: CASRTSGEGTQYF. Using reference TRBV2 and TRBJ2-5 for the parts outside the CDR3, the full variable domain is EPEVTQTPSHQVTQMGQEVILRCVPISNHLYFYWYRQILGQKVEFLVSFYNNEISEKSEIFDDQFSVERPDGSNFTLKIRSTKLEDSAMYFCASRTSGEGTQYFGPGTRLLVL.

The rearrangement links TRBV6-5 to TRBJ2-1; no reliable D call. Germline lookup yields CDR1 MNHEY and CDR2 SVGAGI. CDR3 length: 14 residues. V shed 1 base and J shed 4 bases, with 8 bases lying between them. CDR3 loop: CASSYYPDYNEQFF. CDR3 in DNA: TGTGCCAGCAGTTACTATCCAGATTACAATGAGCAGTTCTTC.

This clone was seen only a few times. V is TRBV5-6 and J is TRBJ2-7, with TRBD1 matching over 8 bases. The length of the CDR3 is 14 residues. V trimming: 3 bases; J trimming: 6 bases; junction bases outside the gene matches: 8. Per germline, CDR1 SGHDT and CDR2 YYEEEE. The CDR3 region is CASSSSRDRIEQYF. In DNA, the CDR3 is TGTGCCAGCAGCTCATCCCGGGACAGGATCGAGCAGTACTTC.

The J gene is TRBJ2-5, the V gene TRBV7-8, with 8 bases aligning to TRBD1. Germline lookup yields CDR1 SGHVS and CDR2 FQNEAQ. V dropped 3 bases and J dropped 1; count of bases not matched to a gene: 7. The CDR3 extends over 16 amino acids. The CDR3 region is CASSFNQGQVQETQYF. The CDR3 DNA sequence: TGTGCCAGCAGCTTTAACCAGGGACAGGTCCAAGAGACCCAGTACTTC.

The chain has TRBV2 and TRBJ2-3, with D hard to call. The germline V gene has CDR1 SNHLY and CDR2 FYNNEI. With 6 bases removed from V and 4 bases from J, the gap between germline ends came to 8 bases. The CDR3 totals 12 residues. The CDR3 DNA sequence: TGTGCCAGCAGAGGAGTGGCAGATACGCAGTATTTT. Its protein product is CASRGVADTQYF.

This chain joins TRBV28 and TRBJ1-5, with D tentatively TRBD1 (5 bases). The CDR3 consists of 17 residues. Germline V lookup: CDR1 MDHEN, CDR2 SYDVKM. V was trimmed by 4 bases and J by 0 bases, leaving 16 bases between them. The DNA of the CDR3 is TGTGCCAGCAGTTATCCCCACCAGGGTTATAGCAATCAGCCCCAGCATTTT. Its protein product is CASSYPHQGYSNQPQHF. Combining the CDR3 with reference TRBV28 and TRBJ1-5 gives the whole variable domain DVKVTQSSRYLVKRTGEKVFLECVQDMDHENMFWYRQDPGLGLRLIYFSYDVKMKEKGDIPEGYSVSREKKERFSLILESASTNQTSMYLCASSYPHQGYSNQPQHFGDGTRLSIL.

This rearrangement joins TRBV19 to TRBJ1-2; 7 bases are a match to TRBD1. Trimming cost V 5 bases and J 2 bases; bases outside gene matches: 14. The CDR3 loop spans 17 amino acids. In germline, CDR1 is LNHDA, CDR2 SQIVND (reference sequence). The CDR3 DNA sequence: TGTGCCAGTAGTCCTCGGTTAGGACAGGAGGACAACTATGGCTACACCTTC. Translated: CASSPRLGQEDNYGYTF. Supplemented by reference TRBV19 and TRBJ1-2, the full variable domain reads DGGITQSPKYLFRKEGQNVTLSCEQNLNHDAMYWYRQDPGQGLRLIYYSQIVNDFQKGDIAEGYSVSREKKESFPLTVTSAQKNPTAFYLCASSPRLGQEDNYGYTFGSGTRLTVV.

The V call is TRBV6-4, the J call TRBJ2-1, with 7 positions matching TRBD1. CDR3 length: 16 residues. J gave up 1 base and V 2 bases, and 5 bases lay outside the gene matches. Germline-derived CDR1 and CDR2 are MRHNA and SNTAGT. The CDR3 loop reads CASSDTPGQSYNEQFF. Written as DNA, the CDR3 is TGTGCCAGCAGTGACACTCCGGGACAGTCCTACAATGAGCAGTTCTTC.

The rearrangement uses TRBV28 and TRBJ1-4; 9 bases line up with TRBD1. Trimming took 0 bases from V and 10 from J; bases not matched to a gene: 6. Germline V gene lookup returns CDR1 MDHEN and CDR2 SYDVKM. The CDR3 extends over 15 amino acids. CDR3 bases: TGTGCCAGCAGTTTATGGGGACAGGGTGTAGGAAAACTGTTTTTT. It translates to CASSLWGQGVGKLFF.

The genes are TRBV6-5 and TRBJ1-2; no clear D. Germline-derived CDR1 and CDR2 are MNHEY and SVGAGI. This CDR3 is built from 14 residues. Trimming removed 8 bases at V and 4 bases at J, with 17 bases between. The CDR3 DNA follows: TGTGCCAGCCGTCTAGGAGAACATTCCTATGGCTACACCTTC. It is translated as CASRLGEHSYGYTF.

The genes are TRBV6-1 and TRBJ2-5; D is unresolved. Germline V gene sequence: CDR1 MNHNS, CDR2 SASEGT. V lost 3 bases to trimming and J lost 2 bases, with 13 bases between them. The CDR3 has 15 residues. CDR3 protein: CASSEVAYSQETQYF. The CDR3 DNA follows: TGTGCCAGCAGTGAGGTCGCGTATTCACAAGAGACCCAGTACTTC.

The chain uses TRBV6-1 and TRBJ1-2, with a tentative D call TRBD1 (5 bases). The germline V gene encodes CDR1 MNHNS and CDR2 SASEGT. This CDR3 spans 15 amino acids. V lost 6 bases and J 4 bases, leaving 18 bases between the germline ends. The DNA of the CDR3 is TGTGCCAGCAGCGATTTTCAGGGATTCTCCTATGGCTACACCTTC. It specifies CASSDFQGFSYGYTF.

The V and J genes are TRBV19 and TRBJ1-1; 9 bases line up with TRBD1. Trimming cost V 3 bases and J 10 bases; bases outside gene matches: 6. The CDR3 is 13 residues long. Germline V gene data show CDR1 as LNHDA and CDR2 as SQIVND (reference sequence). DNA for the CDR3: TGTGCCAGTAGTATGGCACAGGGGGCTTCAGCTTTCTTT. Translation gives CASSMAQGASAFF.

The chain has TRBV5-5 and TRBJ1-2; 7 bases fit TRBD1. After removal of 4 bases from V and 2 bases from J, the junction contained 5 bases not matched to a gene. The CDR3 runs 14 residues. CDR1 is SGHKS, CDR2 YYEKEE, per germline (reference sequence). The chain's CDR3 is CASSRVTGNYGYTF. The CDR3 DNA reads TGTGCCAGCAGCCGCGTGACAGGGAACTATGGCTACACCTTC.

The chain recombines TRBV28 with TRBJ1-3, with TRBD1 identical over 12 bases. CDR3 length: 19 residues. Germline values: CDR1 MDHEN, CDR2 SYDVKM. The V segment lost 6 bases and the J segment 1 base; nucleotides outside the gene matches: 13. CDR3 residues: CASRRLGTGGDRSGNTIYF. CDR3 DNA sequence: TGTGCCAGCAGACGTTTGGGGACAGGGGGCGACCGGTCTGGAAACACCATATATTTT.

V and J are TRBV28 and TRBJ2-7; TRBD2 agrees at 14 bases. The CDR3 covers 20 residues. Trimming cost V 6 bases and J 0 bases; bases outside gene matches: 16. Germline CDR1 MDHEN, CDR2 SYDVKM. The CDR3 region has the DNA TGTGCCAGCAGGACTCTTCGACTAGCGGGAGGGTTGGGGAGCTCCTACGAGCAGTACTTC. It is translated as CASRTLRLAGGLGSSYEQYF.

The chain couples TRBV6-5 to TRBJ1-5, with unresolved D. CDR1 is MNHEY, CDR2 SVGAGI, per germline. The CDR3 sequence is 14 residues long. Trimming left V 5 bases short and J 2 bases short, with 10 bases between. CDR3 residues: CASSPPGGNQPQHF. DNA of the CDR3: TGTGCCAGCAGTCCCCCCGGGGGCAATCAGCCCCAGCATTTT.

This chain links TRBV2 with TRBJ1-5, with a weak D call TRBD1 (6 bases). The V end lost 7 bases, the J end lost 0 bases, and 16 bases lay between the germline ends. The CDR3 runs 16 residues. The germline V gene encodes CDR1 SNHLY and CDR2 FYNNEI. The chain's CDR3 is CASNDQGLYSNQPQHF. CDR3 in DNA: TGTGCCAGCAATGATCAGGGGTTGTATAGCAATCAGCCCCAGCATTTT.

The CDR3 bases are TGTGCCAGCACCCAGGGGACCTACGAGCAGTACTTC. Its translation: CASTQGTYEQYF. The chain joins TRBV7-6 to TRBJ2-7; D is possibly TRBD1 (6 bases). From germline, CDR1 is SGHVS and CDR2 FNYEAQ. The CDR3 runs 12 residues. V was trimmed by 7 bases and J by 2 bases, leaving 9 bases between them.